A selection of T cell receptor beta chains follows, all from one sample in a study of CD8 T cells in ankylosing spondylitis. One entry per CDR3 protein results from TCRdb running MiXCR on the 5' RACE reads. The top ten hold nearly 7% of the sample, which has about 540,000 distinct CDR3 sequences, about 12% seen once. Sequencing was performed on blood, either unsorted or a sorted T cell fraction (not recorded which). These receptors originate from a male donor with ankylosing spondylitis. CDR3s include the opening cysteine and the closing phenylalanine or tryptophan. A D gene is named only where the DNA matches it firmly. Size values are once, few and many counts, or a class for expanded clones, and some rows have none.

j_gene: TRBJ1-3; d_gene: .; v_gene: TRBV3-1; len: 17; abundance: .; CDR3nt: TGTGCCAGCAGCCGAGGCGCAGGGGCCTTCTCTGGAAACACCATATATTTT; CDR3aa: CASSRGAGAFSGNTIYF
j_gene: TRBJ2-1; d_gene: .; v_gene: TRBV7-6; len: 14; abundance: once; CDR3nt: TGTGCCAGCAGCAAAGGTCGGAGGGCGGCTGAGCAGTTCTTC; CDR3aa: CASSKGRRAAEQFF
j_gene: TRBJ2-3; d_gene: TRBD2; v_gene: TRBV11-2; len: 18; abundance: .; CDR3nt: TGTGCCAGCAGCCCCAGGGAGGCTAGCGGGAGGGCTAGAGATACGCAGTATTTT; CDR3aa: CASSPREASGRARDTQYF
j_gene: TRBJ2-1; d_gene: .; v_gene: TRBV5-1; len: 13; abundance: few; CDR3nt: TGCGCCAGTACCTCCCAGAGTGCGTATGAGCAGTTCTTC; CDR3aa: CASTSQSAYEQFF
j_gene: TRBJ2-1; d_gene: TRBD1; v_gene: TRBV2; len: 15; abundance: .; CDR3nt: TGTGCCAGCAGTTACGACAGGGCCCCTTCCAATGAGCAGTTCTTC; CDR3aa: CASSYDRAPSNEQFF
j_gene: TRBJ2-1; d_gene: TRBD2; v_gene: TRBV10-3; len: 16; abundance: few; CDR3nt: TGTGCCTCCCGAGAGGGGTTGGGACTAGCGTGGGTTGAGCAGTTCTTC; CDR3aa: CASREGLGLAWVEQFF
j_gene: TRBJ2-7; d_gene: TRBD1; v_gene: TRBV5-1; len: 14; abundance: few; CDR3nt: TGCGCCAGCAGCTTGGAGGGGGCTTCCTACGAGCAGTACTTC; CDR3aa: CASSLEGASYEQYF
j_gene: TRBJ1-6; d_gene: .; v_gene: TRBV7-2; len: 16; abundance: .; CDR3nt: TGTGCCAGCAGCTTAGTTGGTCAAGGGGCTAATTCACCCCTCCACTTT; CDR3aa: CASSLVGQGANSPLHF
j_gene: TRBJ2-3; d_gene: .; v_gene: TRBV5-1; len: 13; abundance: .; CDR3nt: TGCGCCAGCAGAGAAGGGACGGCAGATACGCAGTATTTT; CDR3aa: CASREGTADTQYF
j_gene: TRBJ2-1; d_gene: .; v_gene: TRBV7-2; len: 15; abundance: .; CDR3nt: TGTGCCAGCAGCTTAGGGCAGACTCCCAACAATGAGCAGTTCTTC; CDR3aa: CASSLGQTPNNEQFF
j_gene: TRBJ2-1; d_gene: .; v_gene: TRBV9; len: 13; abundance: .; CDR3nt: TGTGCCAGCAGCTACAGGGTATGGAATGAGCAGTTCTTC; CDR3aa: CASSYRVWNEQFF
j_gene: TRBJ2-5; d_gene: TRBD2; v_gene: TRBV5-1; len: 15; abundance: many; CDR3nt: TGCGCCAGCAGCCGGACTAGCGGGAGGACAGAGACCCAGTACTTC; CDR3aa: CASSRTSGRTETQYF
j_gene: TRBJ2-1; d_gene: .; v_gene: TRBV11-3; len: 15; abundance: .; CDR3nt: TGTGCCAGCTGCCATTGGGGGACCAAGGCCAATGAGCAGTTCTTC; CDR3aa: CASCHWGTKANEQFF
j_gene: TRBJ1-2; d_gene: .; v_gene: TRBV3-1; len: 15; abundance: .; CDR3nt: TGTGCCAGCAGCCAAGATCTAGGAAGGTCCACCGGCTACACCTTC; CDR3aa: CASSQDLGRSTGYTF
j_gene: TRBJ1-6; d_gene: TRBD1; v_gene: TRBV30; len: 13; abundance: few; CDR3nt: TGTGCCTGGACCGACAGGGGGAATTCACCCCTCCACTTT; CDR3aa: CAWTDRGNSPLHF
j_gene: TRBJ2-7; d_gene: TRBD2; v_gene: TRBV5-1; len: 16; abundance: many; CDR3nt: TGCGCCAGCACCCCACGGAGCGGGAGTTTAACCTACGAGCAGTACTTC; CDR3aa: CASTPRSGSLTYEQYF
j_gene: TRBJ2-3; d_gene: TRBD1; v_gene: TRBV6-6; len: 13; abundance: .; CDR3nt: TGTGCCAGCAGTAGGGGACAGGGGCTCGCGCAGTATTTT; CDR3aa: CASSRGQGLAQYF
j_gene: TRBJ2-1; d_gene: TRBD2; v_gene: TRBV20-1; len: 18; abundance: few; CDR3nt: TGCAGTGCCCTGACTAGCGGGTCAACCTCTTACTCCTACAATGAGCAGTTCTTC; CDR3aa: CSALTSGSTSYSYNEQFF
j_gene: TRBJ2-6; d_gene: .; v_gene: TRBV4-2; len: 17; abundance: .; CDR3nt: TGTGCCAGCAGCCAAGAGTACAGTAGAACTGGGGCCAACGTCCTGACTTTC; CDR3aa: CASSQEYSRTGANVLTF
j_gene: TRBJ2-1; d_gene: TRBD2; v_gene: TRBV20-1; len: 14; abundance: few; CDR3nt: TGCAGTGCACCGGGACTACTGGCAGACAATGAGCAGTTCTTC; CDR3aa: CSAPGLLADNEQFF
j_gene: TRBJ2-2; d_gene: .; v_gene: TRBV7-2; len: 15; abundance: many; CDR3nt: TGTGCCAGCAGCTTAATGGCCCGGAACACCGGGGAGCTGTTTTTT; CDR3aa: CASSLMARNTGELFF
j_gene: TRBJ2-7; d_gene: TRBD2; v_gene: TRBV5-6; len: 15; abundance: many; CDR3nt: TGTGCCAGCAGCTTGGGGATTGGGACTAGTCGCGAGCAGTACTTC; CDR3aa: CASSLGIGTSREQYF
j_gene: TRBJ2-3; d_gene: .; v_gene: TRBV7-9; len: 17; abundance: few; CDR3nt: TGTGCCAGCAGCTTAGTCTTCGGTCTAGCTCGCACAGATACGCAGTATTTT; CDR3aa: CASSLVFGLARTDTQYF
j_gene: TRBJ2-7; d_gene: TRBD2; v_gene: TRBV7-2; len: 15; abundance: .; CDR3nt: TGTGCCAGCAGCTTTCTAGCGGGAGTGGGGTACGAGCAGTACTTC; CDR3aa: CASSFLAGVGYEQYF
j_gene: TRBJ1-1; d_gene: TRBD1; v_gene: TRBV2; len: 14; abundance: few; CDR3nt: TGTGCCAGCAGCTCCCGACAGGGGGCGACTGAAGCTTTCTTT; CDR3aa: CASSSRQGATEAFF
j_gene: TRBJ2-1; d_gene: .; v_gene: TRBV4-1; len: 16; abundance: many; CDR3nt: TGCGCCAGCAGCCAAGGGGCAGGGGCTGTAAGTAATGAGCAGTTCTTC; CDR3aa: CASSQGAGAVSNEQFF
j_gene: TRBJ2-5; d_gene: .; v_gene: TRBV29-1; len: 11; abundance: few; CDR3nt: TGCAGCGTTGATCCGGGGGAGACCCAGTACTTC; CDR3aa: CSVDPGETQYF
j_gene: TRBJ2-1; d_gene: .; v_gene: TRBV12-3/TRBV12-4; len: 18; abundance: many; CDR3nt: TGTGCCAGCAGTCCCAGGGGGGCGGGAGTGGGCTCCTACAATGAGCAGTTCTTC; CDR3aa: CASSPRGAGVGSYNEQFF
j_gene: TRBJ2-5; d_gene: .; v_gene: TRBV4-1; len: 15; abundance: few; CDR3nt: TGCGCCAGCAGCCAAATGTTGGGGTCCCAAGAGACCCAGTACTTC; CDR3aa: CASSQMLGSQETQYF
j_gene: TRBJ2-3; d_gene: TRBD1; v_gene: TRBV7-9; len: 14; abundance: many; CDR3nt: TGTGCCAGCAGCAAGACAGGGGGCGCGGATACGCAGTATTTT; CDR3aa: CASSKTGGADTQYF
j_gene: TRBJ1-1; d_gene: TRBD1; v_gene: TRBV20-1; len: 15; abundance: many; CDR3nt: TGCAGTGCCCGAGACAGGGGCCCTATGAACACTGAAGCTTTCTTT; CDR3aa: CSARDRGPMNTEAFF
j_gene: TRBJ1-5; d_gene: .; v_gene: TRBV15; len: 15; abundance: few; CDR3nt: TGTGCCACCAGCAGAGAAAGGGTGAGCAATCAGCCCCAGCATTTT; CDR3aa: CATSRERVSNQPQHF
j_gene: TRBJ1-1; d_gene: TRBD1; v_gene: TRBV6-2/TRBV6-3; len: 15; abundance: few; CDR3nt: TGTGCCAGCAGCTCGGACAGGGAGAGGAACACTGAAGCTTTCTTT; CDR3aa: CASSSDRERNTEAFF
j_gene: TRBJ2-1; d_gene: .; v_gene: TRBV11-2; len: 15; abundance: many; CDR3nt: TGTGCCAGCAGCTTGTCGGGGTTGGAAGACAATGAGCAGTTCTTC; CDR3aa: CASSLSGLEDNEQFF
j_gene: TRBJ2-1; d_gene: TRBD2; v_gene: TRBV5-1; len: 15; abundance: few; CDR3nt: TGCGCCAGCAGCCGAATACCAGCGGGAGCCAATGAGCAGTTCTTC; CDR3aa: CASSRIPAGANEQFF
j_gene: TRBJ2-3; d_gene: .; v_gene: TRBV12-3/TRBV12-4; len: 18; abundance: .; CDR3nt: TGTGCCAGCAGCCCCAAGATCGGGGGCCCCCCTAGCACAGATACGCAGTATTTT; CDR3aa: CASSPKIGGPPSTDTQYF
j_gene: TRBJ2-2; d_gene: .; v_gene: TRBV4-2; len: 15; abundance: few; CDR3nt: TGTGCCAGCAGCCAAGCGGCAGCGTCGACCGGGGAGCTGTTTTTT; CDR3aa: CASSQAAASTGELFF
j_gene: TRBJ1-1; d_gene: TRBD1; v_gene: TRBV19; len: 16; abundance: .; CDR3nt: TGTGCCAGTAGGAGGGGGCTTTTAGGGGCGAACACTGAAGCTTTCTTT; CDR3aa: CASRRGLLGANTEAFF
j_gene: TRBJ2-6; d_gene: .; v_gene: TRBV29-1; len: 15; abundance: .; CDR3nt: TGCAGCGCCCGAGGACAGAACTCTGGGGCCAACGTCCTGACTTTC; CDR3aa: CSARGQNSGANVLTF
j_gene: TRBJ2-5; d_gene: .; v_gene: TRBV20-1; len: 14; abundance: .; CDR3nt: TGCAGTGCTAGGCGGCAGGGTTTATTAGAGACCCAGTACTTC; CDR3aa: CSARRQGLLETQYF
j_gene: TRBJ1-2; d_gene: TRBD1; v_gene: TRBV27; len: 12; abundance: many; CDR3nt: TGTGCCAGCAGTGACAGGGGCTATGGCTACACCTTC; CDR3aa: CASSDRGYGYTF
j_gene: TRBJ2-3; d_gene: .; v_gene: TRBV15; len: 13; abundance: .; CDR3nt: TGTGCCACCAGCCGACTTTACACAGATACGCAGTATTTT; CDR3aa: CATSRLYTDTQYF
j_gene: TRBJ1-3; d_gene: .; v_gene: TRBV12-3/TRBV12-4; len: 12; abundance: few; CDR3nt: TGTGCCAGCAGTTTTGGTCGGACCCCCATATATTTT; CDR3aa: CASSFGRTPIYF
j_gene: TRBJ2-3; d_gene: .; v_gene: TRBV6-2/TRBV6-3; len: 14; abundance: .; CDR3nt: TGTGCCAGCAATTCGGGGGCCAGCACAGATACGCAGTATTTT; CDR3aa: CASNSGASTDTQYF